These 29 T cell receptor beta chains were all obtained from the same sample, sequenced in a study of T cells in women clearing cervical HPV infection. TCRdb's copy holds only in-frame clones and misses some; the assay was immunoSEQ multiplex PCR. Across over 9,000 clones, the top ten clones capture around 8.5% of the sample. Sequencing used blood buffy coat. All receptors derive from a woman between 18 and 69 years old with a cervical HPV16 infection that either progressed to CIN3+ or cleared (not recorded which).

The CDR3 bases that were read are TGTGCCAGCCGACCCGGCGGCGGAGTTGCGTACCAAGAGACC. This gives the protein CASRPGGGVAYQET. The complete CDR3 protein is CASRPGGGVAYQETQYF. J is TRBJ2-5 and V is TRBV18; D unclear. Sequencing ends 3 residues short of the CDR3 end; the germline J gene provides the rest. The germline V gene has CDR1 KGHSH and CDR2 LQKENI. Trimming removed 8 bases from V and 0 bases from J, with 22 bases in between. This CDR3 is 17 amino acids long.

The part of the CDR3 DNA that was read is TGTGCCAGCAGCTATAATTTCGGGTCCGGGGAG. Translating gives CASSYNFGSGE. The whole CDR3 is CASSYNFGSGELFF. V and J are TRBV7-6 and TRBJ2-2; D gene uncertain. The DNA ends 3 residues before the CDR3 does, and the rest of the CDR3 is filled in from the germline J gene. CDR1 and CDR2 (germline): SGHVS, FNYEAQ. Trimming shortened V by 4 bases and J by 6 bases, and 12 bases separated the two germline ends. This CDR3 is built from 14 residues.

As concerns this clone: The read gets to within 3 residues of the CDR3 end, and the germline J gene fills in the rest. The chain recombines TRBV5-1 with TRBJ1-2; TRBD1 aligns across 7 bases. V lost 0 bases and J lost 6; bases outside the gene matches: 11. Germline V gives CDR1 SGHRS, CDR2 YFSETQ. The CDR3 covers 16 residues. The sequenced CDR3 bases are TGCGCCAGCAGCTTGGGCCGAATTACAGGGGCGGATGGC. This sequence encodes CASSLGRITGADG. From start to end, the CDR3 is CASSLGRITGADGYTF.

CDR3 in amino acids: CASRSSGQQNTEAFF. The part of the CDR3 DNA that was read is TGTGCCAGCAGGTCATCGGGACAGCAGAACACTGAA. V and J are TRBV2 and TRBJ1-1, with 7 bases fitting TRBD1. The sequence runs out 3 residues before the end of the CDR3; the remainder is reconstructed from the germline J gene. The CDR3 has 15 residues. Germline V gene lookup returns CDR1 SNHLY and CDR2 FYNNEI. With V trimmed by 6 bases and J by 1 base, 8 bases remained unmatched.

Note on this clone: The observed sequence ends 3 residues before the CDR3 terminus, with the missing tail filled in from the germline J gene. This chain connects TRBV20-1 to TRBJ1-2; 10 bases are shared with TRBD1. Germline-derived CDR1 and CDR2 are DFQATT and SNEGSKA (reference sequence). This CDR3 contains 15 residues. The CDR3 DNA, read in part, is TGCAGTGCTCCTTATCTTCCCGGACAGGGGGGGGGC. It encodes CSAPYLPGQGGG. In full, the CDR3 is CSAPYLPGQGGGYTF.

As concerns this clone: An end of the junction differs from the germline gene, which may be a read error. The observed sequence ends 3 residues before the CDR3 terminus, with the missing tail filled in from the germline J gene. V gene TRBV7-7 combines with J gene TRBJ2-3; TRBD1 matches 9 bases. Germline V lookup: CDR1 SSHAT, CDR2 FNYEAQ (reference sequence). The CDR3 is 15 residues long. The sequenced CDR3 bases are TGTGCTAGCAGCTTAGGGACAGGGCCCACAGATACG. Translated, it gives CASSLGTGPTDT. From start to end, the CDR3 is CASSLGTGPTDTQYF.

A word on this clone: The CDR3 end falls 3 residues outside the read, so it is completed with the germline J gene. The chain uses TRBV20-1 and TRBJ2-7, with D possibly TRBD1 on 5 matching bases. Trimming removed 1 base at V and 4 bases at J, with 14 bases between. Germline V gene lookup returns CDR1 DFQATT and CDR2 SNEGSKA (reference sequence). This CDR3 is built from 14 residues. The CDR3 loop is CSARARALPYEQYF. Partial CDR3 DNA: TGCAGTGCTAGAGCCAGGGCCCTCCCTTACGAG.

Of note for this clone: The CDR3 is cut off 3 residues early in the read; its end comes from the germline J gene. The chain links TRBV6-2 or TRBV6-3 to TRBJ2-3, with TRBD1 matching over 9 bases. Germline values: CDR1 MNHEY, CDR2 SVGEGT. This CDR3 has 17 residues. CDR3 DNA, as far as it was read: TGTGCCAGCAGCCCCGACAGGGGGGATTATAGCAATCAGCCG. Translation: CASSPDRGDYSNQP. The CDR3, in full, reads CASSPDRGDYSNQPQYF.

Regarding this clone: The read comes to an end 3 residues before the CDR3 does, leaving the germline J gene to fill in the end. The chain combines TRBV7-3 with TRBJ1-1; D not certain. V gave up 3 bases and J gave up 1 base, with 6 bases separating them. Germline assignment: CDR1 SGHTA and CDR2 FQGTGA. The CDR3 runs 13 residues. The CDR3 reads CASSFTGNTEAFF. The DNA read from the CDR3 is TGTGCCAGCAGCTTTACGGGGAACACTGAA.

Worth noting for this clone: The read falls 3 residues short of the CDR3 end, and the missing part is taken from the germline J gene. V is TRBV2 and J is TRBJ2-7; 7 bases map to TRBD1. V was clipped by 7 bases and J by 0 bases; unmatched bases: 0. This CDR3 comprises 12 residues. Germline V lookup: CDR1 SNHLY, CDR2 FYNNEI. The chain's CDR3 is CASNRGSYEQYF. The CDR3 DNA, read in part, is TGTGCCAGCAACAGGGGCTCCTACGAG. The entire variable domain, with the rest obtained from reference TRBV2 and TRBJ2-7, is as follows: EPEVTQTPSHQVTQMGQEVILRCVPISNHLYFYWYRQILGQKVEFLVSFYNNEISEKSEIFDDQFSVERPDGSNFTLKIRSTKLEDSAMYFCASNRGSYEQYFGPGTRLTVT.

About this clone itself: Coverage ceases 3 residues before the CDR3 finishes, and the germline J gene fills in the end. The chain employs TRBV2 and TRBJ1-5; 7 nucleotides align to TRBD1. Germline V gene lookup returns CDR1 SNHLY and CDR2 FYNNEI. Trimming at V came to 7 bases and at J to 2 bases, leaving 8 bases not matched to a gene. The CDR3 consists of 15 residues. The CDR3 protein is CASTLDRAGNQPQHF. The part of the CDR3 DNA that was read is TGTGCCAGCACCTTAGACAGGGCCGGCAATCAGCCC.

With respect to this clone: The read is 3 residues too short to cover the CDR3 end, so that end is filled in from the germline J gene. V usage is TRBV12-3 or TRBV12-4 and J usage is TRBJ1-6, with D possibly TRBD1 on 5 matching bases. This CDR3 contains 11 residues. V was pared by 7 bases and J by 7 bases, with 5 bases between. Partial CDR3 DNA: TGTGCCAGCAAGGGGAATTCACCC. It is translated as CASKGNSP. The CDR3 in full is CASKGNSPLHF.

Note on this clone: Read coverage stops 3 residues before the CDR3 terminus; the germline J gene supplies the remainder. The genes are TRBV6-1 and TRBJ1-2; a weak D match, TRBD1 (6 bases). V lost 1 base and J 2 bases, leaving 8 bases between the germline ends. The germline gives CDR1 MNHNS, CDR2 SASEGT. This CDR3 comprises 14 residues. CDR3 DNA (partial): TGTGCCAGCAGTGAAGGGGGGACAAACTATGGC. Amino acids: CASSEGGTNYG. The whole CDR3 sequence is CASSEGGTNYGYTF.

This clone shows up as medium-sized by frequency. The CDR3 extends 3 residues past the end of the read, so its final part is completed from the germline J gene. The rearrangement links TRBV14 to TRBJ2-3; the match to TRBD1 covers 8 bases. The V and J ends lost 4 bases and 2 bases, in that order; junction bases with no gene match: 8. CDR3 length equals 16 residues. The germline gives CDR1 SGHDN, CDR2 FVKESK. The CDR3 DNA, read in part, is TGTGCCAGCAGCCTGATCACAGGGGGAGACACAGATACG. It codes for CASSLITGGDTDT. The full CDR3 protein reads CASSLITGGDTDTQYF. Full variable domain (missing parts from reference TRBV14 and TRBJ2-3): EAGVTQFPSHSVIEKGQTVTLRCDPISGHDNLYWYRRVMGKEIKFLLHFVKESKQDESGMPNNRFLAERTGGTYSTLKVQPAELEDSGVYFCASSLITGGDTDTQYFGPGTRLTVL.

About this clone itself: The CDR3 goes on 3 residues after the read ends, and that part is filled in from the germline J gene. The genes are TRBV7-8 and TRBJ2-1, with 10 bases matching TRBD2. The CDR3 consists of 15 residues. V lost 2 bases, J lost 7 bases, and 5 bases stayed unmatched. Per the germline V gene, CDR1 is SGHVS and CDR2 is FQNEAQ. The CDR3 sequence is CASSLRAGGQNEQFF. Incomplete CDR3 DNA: TGTGCCAGCAGCTTAAGAGCGGGGGGGCAAAATGAG.

Partial CDR3 DNA: TGTGCCAGTAGTCCCGGGACTAGCGGAGGGGAG. It specifies CASSPGTSGGE. The whole CDR3 sequence is CASSPGTSGGELFF. This chain connects TRBV19 to TRBJ2-2, with 11 bases that match TRBD2. The CDR3 end lies 3 residues beyond the end of the read and is filled in from the germline J gene. Trimming took 5 bases from V and 8 from J; bases not matched to a gene: 4. Germline CDR1 LNHDA, CDR2 SQIVND (reference sequence). The CDR3 spans 14 residues.

Of note for this clone: The CDR3 goes on 3 residues after the read ends, and that part is filled in from the germline J gene. The V gene is TRBV20-1, the J gene TRBJ2-7; unclear D gene. The V and J ends lost 3 bases and 0 bases respectively, with 12 bases between them. The length of the CDR3 is 14 residues. Germline CDR1 and CDR2: DFQATT and SNEGSKA (reference sequence). CDR3 bases read: TGCAGTGCTAGTGCGAAGTCTTTCTCCTACGAG. It specifies CSASAKSFSYE. The entire CDR3 sequence reads CSASAKSFSYEQYF.

Notes on this clone: The read terminates 3 residues ahead of where the CDR3 ends, so the germline J gene completes it. The chain uses TRBV29-1 and TRBJ1-1, with D perhaps matching TRBD1 (6 bases). Germline CDR1 reads SQVTM; CDR2 reads ANQGSEA. The CDR3 totals 11 residues. The sequenced CDR3 bases are TGCAGCGTTGGGACAGTGAGTACA. It encodes CSVGTVST. The whole CDR3 sequence is CSVGTVSTAFF.

This clone counts as medium-sized by frequency. The CDR3 region is CASADRSEQFF. The sequenced part of the CDR3 DNA is TGTGCCAGCGCGGACAGAAGTGAG. The chain has TRBV2 and TRBJ2-1; possibly TRBD1 for D (6 bases). The sequence runs out 3 residues before the end of the CDR3; the remainder is reconstructed from the germline J gene. V lost 8 bases and J lost 9, with 11 bases in between. Per the germline V gene, CDR1 is SNHLY and CDR2 is FYNNEI. The CDR3 extends over 11 amino acids.

About this clone itself: The CDR3 end falls 3 residues outside the read, so it is completed with the germline J gene. V is TRBV5-6 and J is TRBJ2-7; possible D gene TRBD2, 7 bases. The CDR3 has 14 residues. Germline V CDR1 and CDR2: SGHDT, YYEEEE. The V and J ends lost 4 bases and 6 bases respectively, with 17 bases between them. The CDR3 here is CASSPERGASEQYF. The covered CDR3 bases are TGTGCCAGCAGCCCGGAACGGGGGGCCAGCGAG.

As regards this clone: An end of the junction differs from the germline gene, which may be a read error. The read comes to an end 3 residues before the CDR3 does, leaving the germline J gene to fill in the end. The sample carries other DNA sequences with the same CDR3. The chain joins TRBV19 to TRBJ1-2; possible D gene TRBD1, 6 bases. CDR1 and CDR2 (germline): LNHDA, SQIVND (reference sequence). CDR3 length: 18 amino acids. CDR3 bases read: TGTGCCAGTAGTACCCACGCAGCCGAGGGGGGGCGTTGGTATGGT. It specifies CASSTHAAEGGRWYG. The full CDR3 protein is CASSTHAAEGGRWYGYTF.

Measured by frequency, this clone is medium-sized. The CDR3 end lies 3 residues beyond the end of the read and is filled in from the germline J gene. This chain connects TRBV5-1 to TRBJ2-3; possible D gene TRBD2, 6 bases. Looked up from germline, CDR1 is SGHRS and CDR2 is YFSETQ. Trimming pared 6 bases from V and 2 bases from J, leaving 7 bases between. The CDR3 is made up of 12 amino acids. CDR3 protein: CASKRATDTQYF. The covered CDR3 bases are TGCGCCAGCAAGCGGGCCACAGATACG. Full variable domain (remainder filled in from reference TRBV5-1 and TRBJ2-3): KAGVTQTPRYLIKTRGQQVTLSCSPISGHRSVSWYQQTPGQGLQFLFEYFSETQRNKGNFPGRFSGRQFSNSRSEMNVSTLELGDSALYLCASKRATDTQYFGPGTRLTVL.

Remarks on this clone: The read terminates 3 residues ahead of where the CDR3 ends, so the germline J gene completes it. The rearrangement uses TRBV19 and TRBJ2-6; TRBD1 aligns across 11 bases. This CDR3 region has 19 residues. Germline V CDR1 and CDR2: LNHDA, SQIVND (reference sequence). V was clipped by 3 bases and J by 0 bases; unmatched bases: 7. CDR3 sequence: CASSMLTGTGGSGANVLTF. CDR3 DNA, as far as it was read: TGTGCCAGTAGTATGCTAACGGGGACAGGGGGCTCTGGGGCCAACGTC.

For this clone: The DNA ends 3 residues before the CDR3 does, and the rest of the CDR3 is filled in from the germline J gene. V gene TRBV28 combines with J gene TRBJ1-4; D possibly corresponds to TRBD1 (6 bases). Germline V gives CDR1 MDHEN, CDR2 SYDVKM. The CDR3 sequence is 12 residues long. The sequenced part of the CDR3 DNA is TGTGCCAGCAGGCGTCGAACAGGGCAA. Translating gives CASRRRTGQ. The entire CDR3 protein reads CASRRRTGQLFF.

As to this clone: The read ends 3 residues before the CDR3 terminus; that terminus is restored from the germline J gene. This chain uses TRBV19 with TRBJ2-2; D is possibly TRBD1 or TRBD2 (5 bases each). The CDR3 totals 16 residues. CDR1 and CDR2 (germline): LNHDA, SQIVND (reference sequence). The CDR3 here is CASSIRRHSGANVLFF. Incomplete CDR3 DNA: TGTGCCAGTAGTATACGGAGGCACTCTGGGGCCAACGTG.

Comments on this clone: The read halts 3 residues ahead of the CDR3 end, with the missing end drawn from the germline J gene. The chain couples TRBV20-1 to TRBJ1-1; 9 bases fit TRBD1. Germline CDR1 is DFQATT and CDR2 is SNEGSKA (reference sequence). The CDR3 covers 16 residues. V lost 6 bases and J lost 5; bases outside the gene matches: 16. CDR3 sequence: CSAKRAGTGYGTEAFF. The CDR3 bases that were read are TGCAGTGCAAAACGAGCCGGGACAGGGTATGGGACTGAA.

Of note for this clone: Sequencing ends 3 residues short of the CDR3 end; the germline J gene provides the rest. The V call is TRBV20-1, the J call TRBJ2-1, with TRBD2 identical over 10 bases. Germline-derived CDR1 and CDR2 are DFQATT and SNEGSKA (reference sequence). This CDR3 spans 16 amino acids. With V trimmed by 5 bases and J by 4 bases, 11 bases remained unmatched. The DNA read from the CDR3 is TGCAGTGCTCCGGACCCCCGGACTAGCGGATACAATGAG. This encodes CSAPDPRTSGYNE. The whole CDR3 is CSAPDPRTSGYNEQFF.

A word on this clone: Sequencing ends 3 residues short of the CDR3 end; the germline J gene provides the rest. The rearrangement uses TRBV18 and TRBJ2-6, with a tentative D call TRBD1 (6 bases). CDR1 is KGHSH, CDR2 LQKENI, per germline. The CDR3 length is 17 residues. Deletions cut 2 bases from V and 2 bases from J, with 13 bases between. The sequenced part of the CDR3 DNA is TGTGCCAGCTCACCAGGTACAGGGCCGGCTGGGGCCAACGTC. Protein product: CASSPGTGPAGANV. The CDR3 in its entirety is CASSPGTGPAGANVLTF.

About this clone: The CDR3 end is not reached by the read, which stops 3 residues before it; the germline J gene fills it in. The chain links TRBV7-6 to TRBJ1-6; a possible D gene is TRBD1 (5 bases). The V end was cut by 5 bases, the J end by 10 bases, with 21 bases between. CDR3 length: 16 residues. Germline V gene lookup returns CDR1 SGHVS and CDR2 FNYEAQ. The CDR3 reads CASSPRMSGQGSPLHF. CDR3 bases read: TGTGCCAGCAGCCCGAGGATGTCAGGGCAAGGCTCACCC.